These 32 T cell receptor beta chains came from one sample sequenced in a study of cytomegalovirus exposure and HLA in healthy donors. PCR amplification relied on 60 Vbeta primers (plus 13 Jbeta primers). Here immunoSEQ multiplex PCR was the method, and the copy in TCRdb shows in-frame clones only, minus some. This table holds 130,000 or so clones, more than 60% found once. Sequences were obtained from PBMCs. These receptors all stem from a female donor in good health and CMV-seronegative.

This clone was seen a single time. CDR3 sequence reads: CASRLWTGEGYTF. The CDR3, as DNA: TGTGCCAGCAGACTATGGACAGGGGAGGGCTACACCTTC. The chain uses TRBV28 and TRBJ1-2; 9 nucleotides line up with TRBD1. The junction had 7 bases not matched to a gene; V was cut back by 6 bases and J by 8 bases. The germline V gene has CDR1 MDHEN and CDR2 SYDVKM. The CDR3 sequence is 13 residues long.

Concerning this clone itself: Germline is not matched at one junction end, which may reflect a read error. Other DNA variants within this sample encode the same CDR3. This sequence joins TRBV19 and TRBJ1-1, with 7 bases lining up with TRBD1. This CDR3 spans 14 amino acids. The germline V gene has CDR1 LNHDA and CDR2 SQIVND (reference sequence). The CDR3 DNA follows: TGTGCCAGTAGCTTACAGGGGCTTCTCACTGAAGCCTTCTTT. Amino acids: CASSLQGLLTEAFF.

The chain carries TRBV7-2 and TRBJ1-3, with 7 bases fitting TRBD1. The CDR3 is made up of 15 amino acids. The germline gives CDR1 SGHTA, CDR2 FQGNSA. After removal of 3 bases from V and 2 bases from J, the junction contained 4 bases not matched to a gene. CDR3 nucleotide sequence: TGTGCCAGCAGCTTGAACAGGGGAGCTGGAAACACCATATATTTT. Its translation: CASSLNRGAGNTIYF.

The chain joins TRBV7-2 to TRBJ1-6; a possible D gene is TRBD1 (6 bases). V gave up 3 bases and J gave up 7 bases, with 10 bases separating them. CDR1 is SGHTA and CDR2 is FQGNSA in the germline V gene. The CDR3 loop spans 14 amino acids. CDR3 loop: CASSFGTPNSPLHF. The CDR3 nucleotides are TGTGCCAGCAGCTTTGGGACACCCAATTCACCCCTCCACTTT.

This clone was seen a handful of times. This chain links TRBV19 with TRBJ1-1; no firm D call. This CDR3 has 13 residues. Germline CDR1 and CDR2: LNHDA and SQIVND (reference sequence). The ends were cut back, 5 bases at V and 6 bases at J, with 13 bases in the middle. The CDR3 DNA is TGTGCCAGTAGTCCGGGGTCAGACGCTGAAGCTTTCTTT. Translating it yields CASSPGSDAEAFF. Looking up the rest from reference TRBV19 and TRBJ1-1 gives the full variable domain: DGGITQSPKYLFRKEGQNVTLSCEQNLNHDAMYWYRQDPGQGLRLIYYSQIVNDFQKGDIAEGYSVSREKKESFPLTVTSAQKNPTAFYLCASSPGSDAEAFFGQGTRLTVV.

The genes are TRBV7-6 and TRBJ2-1; 9 bases align to TRBD1. This CDR3 comprises 17 residues. Per germline, CDR1 SGHVS and CDR2 FNYEAQ. J was trimmed by 0 bases and V by 1 base; bases with no gene match: 4. The CDR3 reads CASSLGGTGSSYNEQFF. The CDR3 coding sequence is TGTGCCAGCAGCTTAGGGGGGACAGGGAGCTCCTACAATGAGCAGTTCTTC.

The chain has TRBV6-1 and TRBJ2-1; 8 nucleotides match TRBD2. CDR3 length equals 12 residues. Germline V gene data show CDR1 as MNHNS and CDR2 as SASEGT. Losses at the gene ends were 9 bases for V and 5 bases for J; bases not matched to a gene: 3. CDR3 bases: TGTGCCAGTTCGGGAGGGCACAATGAGCAGTTCTTC. It specifies CASSGGHNEQFF.

The chain combines TRBV9 with TRBJ2-5; D is unclear. CDR3 size: 14 residues. V gave up 2 bases and J gave up 1 base, with 9 bases separating them. Looked up from germline, CDR1 is SGDLS and CDR2 is YYNGEE. The CDR3 protein is CASSVSRSQETQYF. As DNA, the CDR3 is TGTGCCAGCAGCGTCTCGAGGAGCCAAGAGACCCAGTACTTC.

This clone was counted a few times. This sequence joins TRBV14 and TRBJ1-1; D uncertain. The germline gives CDR1 SGHDN, CDR2 FVKESK. This CDR3 comprises 13 residues. The V end was cut by 1 base, the J end by 6 bases, with 9 bases between. As DNA, the CDR3 is TGTGCCAGCAGCCAAGCCCGAGTCTCTGAAGCTTTCTTT. Its translation is CASSQARVSEAFF. Looking up the rest from reference TRBV14 and TRBJ1-1 gives the full variable domain: EAGVTQFPSHSVIEKGQTVTLRCDPISGHDNLYWYRRVMGKEIKFLLHFVKESKQDESGMPNNRFLAERTGGTYSTLKVQPAELEDSGVYFCASSQARVSEAFFGQGTRLTVV.

This chain uses TRBV7-9 with TRBJ1-1; 9 bases align to TRBD1. V gave up 6 bases and J gave up 0 bases; unmatched junction bases: 5. Germline assignment: CDR1 SEHNR and CDR2 FQNEAQ (reference sequence). The CDR3 loop spans 15 amino acids. CDR3 DNA sequence: TGTGCCAGCAGAGACAGGGGGTTGGTGAACACTGAAGCTTTCTTT. Translated: CASRDRGLVNTEAFF.

This chain links TRBV27 with TRBJ1-1, with D perhaps matching TRBD1 (6 bases). The V end lost 4 bases, the J end lost 8 bases, and 14 bases lay between the germline ends. Germline CDR1 and CDR2: MNHEY and SMNVEV (reference sequence). The CDR3 is 13 residues long. CDR3 DNA sequence: TGTGCCAGCAGTTCTTCCCCCACAGGGGAAGCTTTCTTT. It encodes CASSSSPTGEAFF.

The chain employs TRBV5-5 and TRBJ1-5; D perhaps matches TRBD1 (5 bases). The germline V and J ends were trimmed by 6 bases and 5 bases, with 24 bases remaining between them. The CDR3 extends over 17 amino acids. Germline V lookup: CDR1 SGHKS, CDR2 YYEKEE (reference sequence). The chain's CDR3 is CASTPKGLGSTDQPQHF. For the CDR3, the DNA is TGTGCCAGCACCCCAAAGGGACTGGGCAGTACAGATCAGCCCCAGCATTTT.

The rearrangement joins TRBV4-1 to TRBJ2-3, with TRBD2 matching 10 bases. Germline V lookup: CDR1 MGHRA, CDR2 YSYEKL. J was trimmed by 8 bases and V by 3 bases; bases with no gene match: 8. CDR3 length: 15 amino acids. The CDR3: CASSQYSGGPGTQYF. For the CDR3, the DNA is TGCGCCAGCAGCCAGTATAGCGGGGGGCCAGGTACGCAGTATTTT.

The chain uses TRBV6-1 and TRBJ1-5; 11 bases are a match to TRBD1. There are 17 residues in the CDR3. V lost 0 bases and J lost 4; bases outside the gene matches: 5. Germline loops: CDR1 MNHNS, CDR2 SASEGT. The CDR3 DNA sequence: TGTGCCAGCAGTGAAGCGAGGGACAGGGGGAGGAATCAGCCCCAGCATTTT. Its protein product is CASSEARDRGRNQPQHF.

This rearrangement joins TRBV7-8 to TRBJ1-1; D is perhaps TRBD1 (5 bases). The germline CDR1 and CDR2 sequences are SGHVS and FQNEAQ. Trimming took 2 bases from V and 6 from J, leaving 13 bases between them. The CDR3 spans 14 residues. CDR3 DNA: TGTGCCAGCAGCTTAAACAGGCGGGGTGCTGAAGCTTTCTTT. The encoded protein is CASSLNRRGAEAFF. Together with reference TRBV7-8 and TRBJ1-1, the CDR3 gives the full variable domain: GAGVSQSPRYKVAKRGQDVALRCDPISGHVSLFWYQQALGQGPEFLTYFQNEAQLDKSGLPSDRFFAERPEGSVSTLKIQRTQQEDSAVYLCASSLNRRGAEAFFGQGTRLTVV.

This rearrangement joins TRBV7-9 to TRBJ1-2, with D tentatively TRBD1 (6 bases). The CDR3 contains 15 residues. Trimming took off 3 bases at V and 7 bases at J, with 18 bases between the two ends. The germline V gene encodes CDR1 SEHNR and CDR2 FQNEAQ (reference sequence). CDR3: CASSFGKGERGGYTF. The CDR3 DNA reads as TGTGCCAGCAGCTTCGGAAAGGGGGAACGGGGTGGCTACACCTTC.

This clone was found once. In DNA, the CDR3 is TGTGCTAGTGGTTTAGACTACGAGCAGTACTTC. Translated, it gives CASGLDYEQYF. The chain combines TRBV12-5 with TRBJ2-5; D is uncertain. Gene TRBJ2-7 matches the end of the DNA better, so the J call may be wrong. The CDR3 contains 11 residues. The V gene's germline CDR1 is LGHNT and CDR2 FRNRAP.

This clone appeared once. The chain employs TRBV4-2 and TRBJ2-1; possibly TRBD1 for D (5 bases). The V gene lost 0 bases and the J gene lost 6 bases, with 27 bases spanning the gap. CDR1 is LGHNA and CDR2 is YNFKEQ in the germline V gene. The CDR3 has 20 amino acids. CDR3 sequence: CASSQDLAARGLGYINEQFF. The CDR3, as DNA: TGTGCCAGCAGCCAAGATCTCGCGGCTAGGGGATTGGGTTATATCAATGAGCAGTTCTTC.

This chain joins TRBV19 and TRBJ1-5; D is uncertain. V lost 0 bases to trimming and J lost 1 base, with 7 bases between them. The CDR3 length is 15 residues. In germline, CDR1 is LNHDA, CDR2 SQIVND (reference sequence). Here the CDR3 reads CASSIDTASNQPQHF. Written as DNA, the CDR3 is TGTGCCAGTAGTATAGATACAGCAAGCAATCAGCCCCAGCATTTT.

The chain has TRBV14 and TRBJ2-7; D possibly corresponds to TRBD1 (6 bases). Looked up from germline, CDR1 is SGHDN and CDR2 is FVKESK. V shed 6 bases and J shed 5 bases, with 11 bases lying between them. CDR3 size: 12 residues. Written as DNA, the CDR3 is TGTGCCAGCAGTCCACAGGGCAACGAGCAGTACTTC. Its translation is CASSPQGNEQYF.

The chain has TRBV14 and TRBJ1-5, with TRBD1 matching over 8 bases. The junction had 6 bases not matched to a gene; V was cut back by 6 bases and J by 2 bases. The CDR3 is made up of 15 amino acids. Germline assignment: CDR1 SGHDN and CDR2 FVKESK. CDR3 in amino acids: CASSRPGGGNQPQHF. The CDR3 DNA reads TGTGCCAGCAGTCGACCAGGGGGCGGCAATCAGCCCCAGCATTTT.

The V call is TRBV19, the J call TRBJ2-1, with 7 bases fitting TRBD2. CDR1 and CDR2 from the germline V gene are LNHDA and SQIVND (reference sequence). With V trimmed by 2 bases and J by 4 bases, 5 bases remained unmatched. This CDR3 comprises 15 residues. DNA for the CDR3: TGTGCCAGTAGTATATCCGGGGGAGGGTACAATGAGCAGTTCTTC. This sequence encodes CASSISGGGYNEQFF. Complete variable domain (other parts from reference TRBV19 and TRBJ2-1): DGGITQSPKYLFRKEGQNVTLSCEQNLNHDAMYWYRQDPGQGLRLIYYSQIVNDFQKGDIAEGYSVSREKKESFPLTVTSAQKNPTAFYLCASSISGGGYNEQFFGPGTRLTVL.

V gene TRBV4-1 combines with J gene TRBJ1-2; TRBD1 matches at 9 bases. The junction had 9 bases not matched to a gene; V was cut back by 6 bases and J by 4 bases. Germline lookup yields CDR1 MGHRA and CDR2 YSYEKL. This CDR3 is 15 amino acids long. The CDR3 DNA reads TGCGCCAGCAGTGTCGACAGGGGGAAAGGCTATGGCTACACCTTC. Translating gives CASSVDRGKGYGYTF.

The V call is TRBV5-1, the J call TRBJ1-4; D might be TRBD1 (5 bases). Germline CDR1 SGHRS, CDR2 YFSETQ. The V gene lost 4 bases and the J gene lost 7 bases, with 14 bases spanning the gap. The CDR3 length is 14 residues. CDR3 DNA sequence: TGCGCCAGCAGCAGTCAGGGTACACGTGAAAAACTGTTTTTT. The encoded protein is CASSSQGTREKLFF.

J is TRBJ2-1 and V is TRBV28; 12 nucleotides line up with TRBD2. Trimming removed 11 bases from V and 9 bases from J; junction bases left unmatched: 8. This CDR3 has 13 residues. Germline lookup yields CDR1 MDHEN and CDR2 SYDVKM. The CDR3 nucleotides are TGTGCCGGCGCTAGCGGGAGGGCTACTGAGCAGTTCTTC. Translating gives CAGASGRATEQFF.

This clone was observed a few times. J is TRBJ2-7 and V is TRBV18; TRBD2 aligns across 7 bases. Germline V CDR1 and CDR2: KGHSH, LQKENI. The CDR3 extends over 15 amino acids. Trimming took 3 bases from V and 2 from J; bases not matched to a gene: 7. The CDR3 region is CASSPELATTYEQYF. The CDR3 DNA reads TGTGCCAGCTCACCCGAACTAGCGACTACCTACGAGCAGTACTTC.

The chain carries TRBV2 and TRBJ1-6; D might be TRBD1 (5 bases). This CDR3 contains 14 residues. Germline V gene sequence: CDR1 SNHLY, CDR2 FYNNEI. V lost 9 bases and J 5 bases, leaving 14 bases between the germline ends. CDR3 coding DNA: TGTGCCAGTAAAAGGGGTGAGGATAATTCACCCCTCCACTTT. This encodes CASKRGEDNSPLHF.

This clone was seen only a few times. The chain employs TRBV11-2 and TRBJ1-1; D perhaps matches TRBD1 (6 bases). CDR1 SGHAT and CDR2 FQNNGV come from the germline V gene. The germline V and J ends were trimmed by 5 bases and 0 bases, with 13 bases remaining between them. The CDR3 has 15 amino acids. This CDR3 reads CASSPGQFLNTEAFF. CDR3 bases: TGTGCCAGCAGCCCCGGACAGTTTTTGAACACTGAAGCTTTCTTT. The whole variable domain, filled in from reference TRBV11-2 and TRBJ1-1, reads EAGVAQSPRYKIIEKRQSVAFWCNPISGHATLYWYQQILGQGPKLLIQFQNNGVVDDSQLPKDRFSAERLKGVDSTLKIQPAKLEDSAVYLCASSPGQFLNTEAFFGQGTRLTVV.

This clone was counted a single time. The rearrangement uses TRBV5-1 and TRBJ2-2, with D unclear. V dropped 3 bases and J dropped 4 bases, with 7 bases sitting between them. Germline CDR1 is SGHRS and CDR2 is YFSETQ. The CDR3 runs 13 residues. The CDR3 nucleotides are TGCGCCAGCAGCTCCCGGTTCACCGGGGAGCTGTTTTTT. Its protein is CASSSRFTGELFF.

In its sample, this clone was seen a few times. CDR3 in DNA: TGTGCCAGCAGCGAACTAGCGAGGGGCACAGATACGCAGTATTTT. This codes for CASSELARGTDTQYF. The J gene is TRBJ2-3, the V gene TRBV5-6, with 7 bases identical to TRBD2. J lost 1 base, V lost 4 bases, and 6 bases had no gene match. Germline assignment: CDR1 SGHDT and CDR2 YYEEEE. This CDR3 comprises 15 residues.

This clone was detected only a few times. The chain couples TRBV2 to TRBJ1-4, with 7 bases aligning to TRBD1. J lost 8 bases, V lost 8 bases, and 5 bases had no gene match. From germline, CDR1 is SNHLY and CDR2 FYNNEI. The CDR3 is 12 amino acids. The DNA of the CDR3 is TGTGCCAGCGGGGACAGTAGGGAAAAACTGTTTTTT. Residues: CASGDSREKLFF.

V usage is TRBV7-9 and J usage is TRBJ2-7; 14 nucleotides line up with TRBD2. Trimming cost V 5 bases and J 4 bases; bases outside gene matches: 13. Per germline, CDR1 SEHNR and CDR2 FQNEAQ (reference sequence). This CDR3 contains 18 residues. CDR3 nucleotide sequence: TGTGCCAGCAGCGGCAGGCTCGGGACTAGCGGGAGTCGGTACGAGCAGTACTTC. This gives the protein CASSGRLGTSGSRYEQYF.